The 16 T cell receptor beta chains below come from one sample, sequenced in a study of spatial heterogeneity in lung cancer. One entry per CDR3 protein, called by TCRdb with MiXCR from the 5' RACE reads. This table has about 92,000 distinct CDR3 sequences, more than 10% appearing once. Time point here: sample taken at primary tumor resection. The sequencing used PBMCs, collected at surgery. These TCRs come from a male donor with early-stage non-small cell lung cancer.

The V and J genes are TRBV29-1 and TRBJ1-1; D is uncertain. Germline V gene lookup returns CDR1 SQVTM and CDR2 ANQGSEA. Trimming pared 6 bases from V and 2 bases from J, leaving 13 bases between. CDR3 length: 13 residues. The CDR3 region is CSVAGRRNTEAFF. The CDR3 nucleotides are TGCAGCGTGGCCGGACGGCGTAACACTGAAGCTTTCTTT.

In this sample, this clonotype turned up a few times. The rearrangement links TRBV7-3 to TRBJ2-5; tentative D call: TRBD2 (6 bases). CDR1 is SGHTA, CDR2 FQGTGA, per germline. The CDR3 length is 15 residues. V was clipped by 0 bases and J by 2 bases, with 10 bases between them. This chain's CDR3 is CASSLTGTSQETQYF. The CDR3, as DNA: TGTGCCAGCAGCTTAACTGGGACTTCACAAGAGACCCAGTACTTC. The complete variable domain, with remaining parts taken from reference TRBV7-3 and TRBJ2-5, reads GAGVSQTPSNKVTEKGKYVELRCDPISGHTALYWYRQSLGQGPEFLIYFQGTGAADDSGLPNDRFFAVRPEGSVSTLKIQRTERGDSAVYLCASSLTGTSQETQYFGPGTRLLVL.

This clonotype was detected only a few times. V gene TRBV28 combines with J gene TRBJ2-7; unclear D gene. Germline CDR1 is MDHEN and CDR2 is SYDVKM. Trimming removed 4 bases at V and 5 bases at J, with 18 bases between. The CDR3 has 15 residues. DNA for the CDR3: TGTGCCAGCAGTTCCTCGGGCCTAGGGCTGGACGAGCAGTACTTC. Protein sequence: CASSSSGLGLDEQYF.

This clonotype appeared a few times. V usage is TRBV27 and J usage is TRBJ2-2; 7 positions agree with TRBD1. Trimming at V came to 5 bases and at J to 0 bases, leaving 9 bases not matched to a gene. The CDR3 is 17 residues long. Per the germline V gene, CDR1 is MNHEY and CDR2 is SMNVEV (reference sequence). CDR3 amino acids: CASSPGRGQSNTGELFF. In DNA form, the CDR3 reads TGTGCCAGCAGTCCCGGCCGGGGACAGTCGAACACCGGGGAGCTGTTTTTT.

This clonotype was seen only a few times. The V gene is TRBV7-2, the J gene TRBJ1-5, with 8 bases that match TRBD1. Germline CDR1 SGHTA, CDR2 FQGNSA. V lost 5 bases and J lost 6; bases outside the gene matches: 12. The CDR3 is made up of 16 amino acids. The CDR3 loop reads CASSASGGSVGQPQHF. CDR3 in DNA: TGTGCCAGCAGCGCCTCAGGGGGCTCGGTGGGTCAGCCCCAGCATTTT.

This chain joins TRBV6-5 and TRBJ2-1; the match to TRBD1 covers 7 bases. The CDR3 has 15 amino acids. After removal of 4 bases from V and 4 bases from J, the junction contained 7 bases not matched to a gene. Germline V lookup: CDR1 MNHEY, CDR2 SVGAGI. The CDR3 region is CASSWSGTEYNEQFF. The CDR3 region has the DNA TGTGCCAGCAGTTGGTCCGGGACAGAGTACAATGAGCAGTTCTTC.

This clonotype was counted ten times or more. In DNA, the CDR3 is TGTGCCAGCAGCTTTACCGCGAACACCGGGGAGCTGTTTTTT. This sequence encodes CASSFTANTGELFF. The chain is built from TRBV11-3 and TRBJ2-2; D is unclear. There are 14 residues in the CDR3. V lost 3 bases and J lost 0, with 5 bases in between. Germline V lookup: CDR1 SGHNT, CDR2 YENEEA.

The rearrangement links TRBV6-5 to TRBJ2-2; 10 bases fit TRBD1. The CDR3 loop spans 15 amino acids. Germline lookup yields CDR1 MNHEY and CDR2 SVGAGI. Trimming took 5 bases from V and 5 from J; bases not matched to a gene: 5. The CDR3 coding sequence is TGTGCCAGCAGTAAGGGACAGGGGAGGACCGGGGAGCTGTTTTTT. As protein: CASSKGQGRTGELFF.

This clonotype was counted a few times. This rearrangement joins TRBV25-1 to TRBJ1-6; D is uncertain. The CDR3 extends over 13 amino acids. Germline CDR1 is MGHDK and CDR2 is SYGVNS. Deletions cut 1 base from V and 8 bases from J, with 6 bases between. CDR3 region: CASSELSHSPLHF. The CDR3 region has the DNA TGTGCCAGCAGTGAATTATCCCATTCACCCCTCCACTTT. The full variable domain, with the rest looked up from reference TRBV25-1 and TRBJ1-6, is EADIYQTPRYLVIGTGKKITLECSQTMGHDKMYWYQQDPGMELHLIHYSYGVNSTEKGDLSSESTVSRIRTEHFPLTLESARPSHTSQYLCASSELSHSPLHFGNGTRLTVT.

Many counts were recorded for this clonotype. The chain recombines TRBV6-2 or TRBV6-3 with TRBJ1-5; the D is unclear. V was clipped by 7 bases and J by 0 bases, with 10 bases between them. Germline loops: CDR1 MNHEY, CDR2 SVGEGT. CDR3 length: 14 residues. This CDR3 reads CASTGGNSNQPQHF. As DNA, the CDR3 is TGTGCCAGCACCGGCGGGAATAGCAATCAGCCCCAGCATTTT.

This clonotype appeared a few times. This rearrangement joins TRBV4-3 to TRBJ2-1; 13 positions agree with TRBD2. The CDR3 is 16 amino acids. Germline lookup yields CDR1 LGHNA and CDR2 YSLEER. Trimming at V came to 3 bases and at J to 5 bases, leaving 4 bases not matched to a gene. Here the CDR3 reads CASSHWTSGGHNEQFF. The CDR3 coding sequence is TGCGCCAGCAGCCATTGGACTAGCGGGGGTCACAATGAGCAGTTCTTC.

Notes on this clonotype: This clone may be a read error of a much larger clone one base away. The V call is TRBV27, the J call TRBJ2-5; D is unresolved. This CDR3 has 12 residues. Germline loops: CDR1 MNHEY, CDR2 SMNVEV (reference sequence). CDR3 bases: TGTGCCAGAAGTTTATGGAAGGAGACCCAGTACTTC. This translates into CARSLWKETQYF.

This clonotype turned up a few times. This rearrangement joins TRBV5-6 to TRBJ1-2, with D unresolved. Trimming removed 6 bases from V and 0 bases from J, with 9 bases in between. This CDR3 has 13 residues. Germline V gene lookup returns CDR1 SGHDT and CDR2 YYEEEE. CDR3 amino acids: CASTSGPNYGYTF. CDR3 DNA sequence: TGTGCCAGCACCTCCGGGCCTAACTATGGCTACACCTTC.

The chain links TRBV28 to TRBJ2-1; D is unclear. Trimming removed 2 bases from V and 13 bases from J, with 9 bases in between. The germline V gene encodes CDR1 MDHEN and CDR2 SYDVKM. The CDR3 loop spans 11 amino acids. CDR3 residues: CASSLRQNQFF. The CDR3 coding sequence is TGTGCCAGCAGTTTACGGCAAAATCAGTTCTTC.

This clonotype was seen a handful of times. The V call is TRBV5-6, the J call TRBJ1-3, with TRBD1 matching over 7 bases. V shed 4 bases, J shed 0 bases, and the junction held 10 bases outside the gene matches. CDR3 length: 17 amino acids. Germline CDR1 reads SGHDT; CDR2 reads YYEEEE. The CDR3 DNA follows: TGTGCCAGCAGCCCGACAGGGTTTCCTCTCTCTGGAAACACCATATATTTT. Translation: CASSPTGFPLSGNTIYF.

CDR3 sequence: CASSQDRGRETQYF. CDR3 sequence (DNA): TGTGCCAGCAGCCAGGACAGGGGGCGGGAGACCCAGTACTTC. The V and J genes are TRBV7-2 and TRBJ2-5, with 11 bases lining up with TRBD1. After removal of 5 bases from V and 5 bases from J, the junction contained 4 bases not matched to a gene. This CDR3 comprises 14 residues. Germline V gives CDR1 SGHTA, CDR2 FQGNSA.